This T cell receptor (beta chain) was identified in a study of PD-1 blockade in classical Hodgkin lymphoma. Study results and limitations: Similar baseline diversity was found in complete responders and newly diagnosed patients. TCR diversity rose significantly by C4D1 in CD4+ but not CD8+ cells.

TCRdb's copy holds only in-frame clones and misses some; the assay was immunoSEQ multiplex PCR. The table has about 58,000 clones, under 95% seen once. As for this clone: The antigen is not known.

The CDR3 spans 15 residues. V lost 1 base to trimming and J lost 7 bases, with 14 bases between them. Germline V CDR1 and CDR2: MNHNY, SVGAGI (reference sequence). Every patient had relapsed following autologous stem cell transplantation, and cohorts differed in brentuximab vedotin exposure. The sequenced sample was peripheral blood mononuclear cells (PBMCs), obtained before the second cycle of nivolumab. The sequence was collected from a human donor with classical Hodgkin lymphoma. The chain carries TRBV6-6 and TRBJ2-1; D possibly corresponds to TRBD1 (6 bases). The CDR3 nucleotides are TGTGCCAGCAGTTACTTGGTGGGGGCGCTGAATGAGCAGTTCTTC. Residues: CASSYLVGALNEQFF.